Reported below is one T cell receptor (beta chain). Its target is unknown. These data are taken from a study of cytomegalovirus exposure and HLA in healthy donors. Primers: 60 Vbeta forward and 13 Jbeta reverse. Here immunoSEQ multiplex PCR was the method, and the copy in TCRdb shows in-frame clones only, minus some. In total, the table holds tens of thousands of clones. Healthy bone marrow donors made up the donors. Overall study findings and caveats: Researchers catalogued some 160 TCR beta chains as cytomegalovirus-associated.

Germline-derived CDR1 and CDR2 are SGHNT and YYREEE (reference sequence). V lost 1 base, J lost 1 base, and 17 bases lay in between. There are 17 residues in the CDR3. Material: PBMCs. The chain combines TRBV5-4 with TRBJ1-2; D may be TRBD1 (6 bases). The receptor comes from a human donor in good health. The DNA for the CDR3 is TGTGCCAGCAGCTTGTTGACCGGGACACATGATAACTATGGCTACACCTTC. It yields the protein CASSLLTGTHDNYGYTF.